This TCR beta chain came from a study of blood T cell repertoires in COVID-19. Overall study: Samples came from the United States, Italy and Spain, spanning acute and convalescent COVID-19. T cells, B-cell-depleted T cells, or PBMCs provided the cDNA or gDNA that served as material.

This CDR3 is built from 18 residues. V was shortened by 0 bases and J by 2 bases, with 18 bases between the two germline ends. Germline V gene data show CDR1 as KGHDR and CDR2 as SFDVKD. In the authors' methods: Reference gene primer amplification gave nucleated cell count estimates. The data were produced by immunoSEQ multiplex PCR, yet TCRdb's version contains in-frame clones alone and is incomplete. V, J and clone size derive from that table, while D and trimming were established from the DNA sequence. Among 150,000 to 180,000 clones listed, more than 80% were seen once. The rearrangement joins TRBV24-1 to TRBJ2-5; D gene ambiguous. This TCR was sampled from a middle-aged man with acute or convalescent COVID-19. The specimen was peripheral blood. CDR3 sequence: CATSDLPSTAAPQETQYF. Written as DNA, the CDR3 is TGTGCCACCAGTGATTTGCCCTCAACAGCCGCCCCACAAGAGACCCAGTACTTC.